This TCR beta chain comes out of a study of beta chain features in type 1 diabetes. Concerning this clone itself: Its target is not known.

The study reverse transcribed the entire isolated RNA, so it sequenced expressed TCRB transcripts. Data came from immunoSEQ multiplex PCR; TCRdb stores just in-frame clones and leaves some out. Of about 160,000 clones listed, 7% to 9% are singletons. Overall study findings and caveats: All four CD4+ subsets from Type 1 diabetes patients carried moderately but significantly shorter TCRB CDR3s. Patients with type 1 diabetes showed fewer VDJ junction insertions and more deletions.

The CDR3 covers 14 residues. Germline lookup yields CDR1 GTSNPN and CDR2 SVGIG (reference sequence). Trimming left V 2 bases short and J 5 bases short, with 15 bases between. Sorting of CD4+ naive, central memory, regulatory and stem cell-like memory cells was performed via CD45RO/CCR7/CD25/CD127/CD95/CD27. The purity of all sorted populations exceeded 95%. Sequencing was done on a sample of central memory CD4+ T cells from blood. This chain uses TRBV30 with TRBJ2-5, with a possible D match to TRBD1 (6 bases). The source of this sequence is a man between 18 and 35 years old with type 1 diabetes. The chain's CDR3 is CAWSWGRSQETQYF. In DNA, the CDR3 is TGTGCCTGGAGTTGGGGGCGATCCCAGGAGACCCAGTACTTC.